This TCR beta chain was recovered during a study of T-cell memory formation after mild COVID-19. For the study at large: TCR clusters were largely donor specific.

In its sample, this clonotype was seen a few times. Its antigen is undetermined. Trimming took off 2 bases at V and 8 bases at J, with 18 bases between the two ends. The CDR3 has 15 amino acids. Germline CDR1 is MGHRA and CDR2 is YSYEKL. Study observations and caveats: Day 15 to 85 contractors were CD4/CD8 balanced; later expanders leaned CD4+.

It was 5'RACE with constant-segment primers that produced the TCR alpha and TCR beta cDNA libraries, which carried sample barcodes and UMIs. MiXCR, applied by TCRdb to the 5' RACE reads, yields one record per CDR3 protein. The repertoire holds around 530,000 distinct CDR3 sequences, with about 22% as singletons. Material: PBMCs or a T cell subset sorted from them (not recorded which). The TCR sequence derives from an adult woman who had mild COVID-19 (a few samples of this study predate the infection). Cell type and time point are not known. The chain couples TRBV4-1 to TRBJ1-1; D remains ambiguous. CDR3 sequence: CASSQRRGSTAEAFF. Written as DNA, the CDR3 is TGCGCCAGCAGCCAAAGACGGGGATCCACCGCGGAAGCTTTCTTT.